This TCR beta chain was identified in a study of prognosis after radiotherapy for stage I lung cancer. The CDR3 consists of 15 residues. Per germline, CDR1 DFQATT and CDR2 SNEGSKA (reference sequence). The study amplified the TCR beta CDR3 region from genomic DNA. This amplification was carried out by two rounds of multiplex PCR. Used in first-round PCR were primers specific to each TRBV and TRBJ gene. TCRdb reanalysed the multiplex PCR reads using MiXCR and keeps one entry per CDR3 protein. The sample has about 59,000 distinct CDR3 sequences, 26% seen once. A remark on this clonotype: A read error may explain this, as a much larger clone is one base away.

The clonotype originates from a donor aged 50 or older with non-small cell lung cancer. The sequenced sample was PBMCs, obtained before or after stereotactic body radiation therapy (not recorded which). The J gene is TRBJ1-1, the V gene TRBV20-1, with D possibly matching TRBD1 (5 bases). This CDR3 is CSASPWGTLNSEAFF. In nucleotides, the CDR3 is TGCAGTGCTAGCCCTTGGGGCACCCTGAACTCTGAAGCTTTCTTT.